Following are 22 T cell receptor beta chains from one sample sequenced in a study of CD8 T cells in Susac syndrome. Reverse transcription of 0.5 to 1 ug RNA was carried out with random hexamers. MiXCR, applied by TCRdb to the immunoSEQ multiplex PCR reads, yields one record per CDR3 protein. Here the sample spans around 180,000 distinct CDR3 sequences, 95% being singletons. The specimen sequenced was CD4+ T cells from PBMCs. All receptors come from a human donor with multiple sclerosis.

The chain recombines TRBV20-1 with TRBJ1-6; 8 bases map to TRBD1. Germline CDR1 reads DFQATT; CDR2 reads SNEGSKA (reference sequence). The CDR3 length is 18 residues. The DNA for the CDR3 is TGCAGCCCCTACCGGCGGCAGGGGGCTCTGTGGGGTGGTTCACCCCTCCACTTT. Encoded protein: CSPYRRQGALWGGSPLHF.

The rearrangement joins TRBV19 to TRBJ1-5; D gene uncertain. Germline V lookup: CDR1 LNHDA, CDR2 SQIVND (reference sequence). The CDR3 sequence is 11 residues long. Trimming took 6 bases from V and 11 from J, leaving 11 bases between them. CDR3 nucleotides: TGTGCCAGTAGCCCCGGGTGGGCCCAGCATTTT. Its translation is CASSPGWAQHF.

The CDR3 DNA sequence: TGTGCCAGCAGCCAAGATTTTGCGACAGTCGCCTACGAGCAGTACTTC. Translated, it gives CASSQDFATVAYEQYF. This chain links TRBV3-1 with TRBJ2-7; maybe TRBD1 (5 bases). The CDR3 has 16 residues. CDR1 is LGHDT, CDR2 YNNKEL, per germline (reference sequence). V lost 0 bases to trimming and J lost 2 bases, with 14 bases between them.

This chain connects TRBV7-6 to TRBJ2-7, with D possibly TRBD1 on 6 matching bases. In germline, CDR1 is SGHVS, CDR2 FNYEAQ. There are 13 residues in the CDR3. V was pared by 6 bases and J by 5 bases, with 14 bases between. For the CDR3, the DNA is TGTGCCAGCAGTCAGAACAGGGCCGACGAGCAGTACTTC. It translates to CASSQNRADEQYF.

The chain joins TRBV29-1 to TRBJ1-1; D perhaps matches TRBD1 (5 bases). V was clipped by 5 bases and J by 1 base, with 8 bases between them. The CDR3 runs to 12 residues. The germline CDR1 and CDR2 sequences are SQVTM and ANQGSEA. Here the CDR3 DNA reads TGCAGCGTTTCTGACAGGAACACTGAAGCTTTCTTT. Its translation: CSVSDRNTEAFF.

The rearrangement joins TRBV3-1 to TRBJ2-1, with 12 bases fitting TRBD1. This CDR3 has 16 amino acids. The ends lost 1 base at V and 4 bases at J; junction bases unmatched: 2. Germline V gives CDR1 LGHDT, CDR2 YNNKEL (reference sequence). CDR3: CASSQGDRGLYNEQFF. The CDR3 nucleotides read TGTGCCAGCAGCCAAGGGGACAGGGGGCTGTACAATGAGCAGTTCTTC.

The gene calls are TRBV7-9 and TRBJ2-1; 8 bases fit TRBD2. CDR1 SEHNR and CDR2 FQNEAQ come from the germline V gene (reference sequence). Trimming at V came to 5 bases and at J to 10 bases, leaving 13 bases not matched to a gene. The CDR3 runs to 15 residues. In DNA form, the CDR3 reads TGTGCCAGCAGCGTCAGCGGGGGCAGGATTGGAGAGCAGTTCTTC. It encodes CASSVSGGRIGEQFF.

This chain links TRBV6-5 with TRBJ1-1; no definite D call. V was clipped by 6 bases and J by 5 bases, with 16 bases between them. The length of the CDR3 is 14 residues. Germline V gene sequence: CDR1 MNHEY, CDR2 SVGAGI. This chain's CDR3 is CASRGDLSGTEAFF. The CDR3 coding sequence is TGTGCCAGCAGAGGTGACCTAAGCGGAACTGAAGCTTTCTTT.

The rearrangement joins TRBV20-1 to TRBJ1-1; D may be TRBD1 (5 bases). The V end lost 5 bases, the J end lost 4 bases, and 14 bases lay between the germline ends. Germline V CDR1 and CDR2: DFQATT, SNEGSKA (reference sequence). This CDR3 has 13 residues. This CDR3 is CSALRAPSTEAFF. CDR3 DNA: TGCAGTGCTCTCAGGGCTCCCAGCACTGAAGCTTTCTTT.

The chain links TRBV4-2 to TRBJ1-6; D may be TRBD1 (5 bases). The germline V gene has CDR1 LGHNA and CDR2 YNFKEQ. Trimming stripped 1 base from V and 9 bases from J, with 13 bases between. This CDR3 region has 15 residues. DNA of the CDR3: TGTGCCAGCAGCCAAGTTCCAGGGAGTAGTTCACCCCTCCACTTT. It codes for CASSQVPGSSSPLHF.

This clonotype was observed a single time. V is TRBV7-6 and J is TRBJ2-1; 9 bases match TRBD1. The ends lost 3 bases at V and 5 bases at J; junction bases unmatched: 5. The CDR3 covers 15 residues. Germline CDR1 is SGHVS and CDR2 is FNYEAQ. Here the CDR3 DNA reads TGTGCCAGCAGCTTGGGACAGGGACGAGACAATGAGCAGTTCTTC. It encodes CASSLGQGRDNEQFF.

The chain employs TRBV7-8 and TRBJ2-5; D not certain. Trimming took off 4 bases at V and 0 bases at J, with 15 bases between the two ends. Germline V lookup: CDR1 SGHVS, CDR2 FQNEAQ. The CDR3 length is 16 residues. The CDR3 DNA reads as TGTGCCAGCAGCTCCAGATTTCCGGGCAACCAAGAGACCCAGTACTTC. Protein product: CASSSRFPGNQETQYF.

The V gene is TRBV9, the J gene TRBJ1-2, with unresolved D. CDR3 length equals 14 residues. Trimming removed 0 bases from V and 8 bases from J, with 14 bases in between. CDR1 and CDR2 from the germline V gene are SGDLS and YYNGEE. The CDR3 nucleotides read TGTGCCAGCAGCGTAGCCGCCCGATTCGGGGGCTACACCTTC. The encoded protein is CASSVAARFGGYTF. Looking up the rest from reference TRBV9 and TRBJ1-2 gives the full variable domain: DSGVTQTPKHLITATGQRVTLRCSPRSGDLSVYWYQQSLDQGLQFLIQYYNGEERAKGNILERFSAQQFPDLHSELNLSSLELGDSALYFCASSVAARFGGYTFGSGTRLTVV.

CDR3 amino acids: CSTRSGANTEAFF. The DNA for the CDR3 is TGCAGTACCCGCTCCGGGGCGAACACTGAAGCTTTCTTT. The genes are TRBV20-1 and TRBJ1-1; TRBD1 might be the D (5 bases). CDR1 and CDR2 (germline): DFQATT, SNEGSKA (reference sequence). Deletions cut 8 bases from V and 1 base from J, with 14 bases between. This CDR3 spans 13 amino acids.

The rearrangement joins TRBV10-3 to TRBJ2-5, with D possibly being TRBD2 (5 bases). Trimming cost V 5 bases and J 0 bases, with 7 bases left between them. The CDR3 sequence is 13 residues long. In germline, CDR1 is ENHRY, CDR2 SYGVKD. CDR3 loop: CAISRGNQETQYF. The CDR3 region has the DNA TGTGCCATCAGTCGGGGAAACCAAGAGACCCAGTACTTC.

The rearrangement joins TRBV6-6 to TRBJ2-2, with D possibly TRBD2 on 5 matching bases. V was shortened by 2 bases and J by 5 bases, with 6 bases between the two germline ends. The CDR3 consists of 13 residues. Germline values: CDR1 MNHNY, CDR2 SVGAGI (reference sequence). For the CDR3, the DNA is TGTGCCAGCAGTTACCGGGAAACCGGGGAGCTGTTTTTT. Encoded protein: CASSYRETGELFF.

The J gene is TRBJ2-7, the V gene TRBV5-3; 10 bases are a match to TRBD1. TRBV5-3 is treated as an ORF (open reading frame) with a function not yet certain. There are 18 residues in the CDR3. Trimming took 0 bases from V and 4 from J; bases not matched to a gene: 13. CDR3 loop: CARSLAAFQGTGAYEQYF. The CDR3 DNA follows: TGTGCCAGAAGCTTGGCTGCCTTCCAGGGGACAGGGGCATACGAGCAGTACTTC.

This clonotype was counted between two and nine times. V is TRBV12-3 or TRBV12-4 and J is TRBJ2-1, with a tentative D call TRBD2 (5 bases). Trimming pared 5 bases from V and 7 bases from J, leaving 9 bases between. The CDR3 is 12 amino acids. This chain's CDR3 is CASSPSLNEQFF. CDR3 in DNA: TGTGCCAGCAGTCCTAGCCTTAATGAGCAGTTCTTC.

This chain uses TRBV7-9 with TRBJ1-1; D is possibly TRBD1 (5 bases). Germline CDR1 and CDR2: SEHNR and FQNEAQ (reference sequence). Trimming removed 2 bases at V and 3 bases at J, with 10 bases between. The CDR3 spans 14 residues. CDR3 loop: CASSLQSGDTEAFF. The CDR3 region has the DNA TGTGCCAGCAGCTTACAGTCGGGGGACACTGAAGCTTTCTTT.

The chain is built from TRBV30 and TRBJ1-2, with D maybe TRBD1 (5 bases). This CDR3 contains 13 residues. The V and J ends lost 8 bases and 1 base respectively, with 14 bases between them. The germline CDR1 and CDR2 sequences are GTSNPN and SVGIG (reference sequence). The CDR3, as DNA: TGTGCCGAGGGGAACACTGATAACTATGGCTACACCTTC. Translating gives CAEGNTDNYGYTF.

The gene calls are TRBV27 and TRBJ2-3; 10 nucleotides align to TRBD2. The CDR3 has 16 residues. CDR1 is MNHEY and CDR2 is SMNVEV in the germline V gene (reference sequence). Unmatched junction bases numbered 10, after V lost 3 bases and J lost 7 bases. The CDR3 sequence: CASSFPSGGASHTQYF. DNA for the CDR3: TGTGCCAGCAGTTTCCCCAGCGGGGGGGCTTCACATACGCAGTATTTT.

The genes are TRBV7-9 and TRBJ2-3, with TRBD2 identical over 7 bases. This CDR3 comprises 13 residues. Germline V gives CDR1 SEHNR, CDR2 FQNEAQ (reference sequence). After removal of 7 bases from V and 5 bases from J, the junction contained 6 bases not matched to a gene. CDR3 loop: CASNQAGVDTQYF. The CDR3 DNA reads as TGTGCCAGCAACCAGGCGGGGGTAGATACGCAGTATTTT.